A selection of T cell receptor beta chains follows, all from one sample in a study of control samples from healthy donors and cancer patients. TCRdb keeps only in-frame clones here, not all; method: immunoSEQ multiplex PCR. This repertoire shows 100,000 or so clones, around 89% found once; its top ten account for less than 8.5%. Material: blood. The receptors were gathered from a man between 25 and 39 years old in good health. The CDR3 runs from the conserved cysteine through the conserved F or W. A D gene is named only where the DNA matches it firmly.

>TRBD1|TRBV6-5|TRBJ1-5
CASRSTGDPNQPQHF
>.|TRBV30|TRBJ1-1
CAWSVLGGEAFF
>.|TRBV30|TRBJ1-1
CAWRPEGGTEAFF
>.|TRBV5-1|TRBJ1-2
CASSLEGLYGYTF
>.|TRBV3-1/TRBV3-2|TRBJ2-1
CASSQGHTGVHEQFF
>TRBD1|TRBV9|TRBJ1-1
CASSEGQTEAFF
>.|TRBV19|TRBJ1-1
CASSMGSWVGHTEAFF
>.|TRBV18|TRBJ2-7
CASSPPRSTYEQYF
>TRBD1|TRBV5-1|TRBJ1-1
CASSPGQGRDTEAFF
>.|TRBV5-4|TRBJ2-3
CASSLVGGNTDTQYF
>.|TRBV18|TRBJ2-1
CASARVEYNEQFF
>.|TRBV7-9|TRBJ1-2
CASSFRGGVGYTF
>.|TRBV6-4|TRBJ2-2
CASSEADTGELFF
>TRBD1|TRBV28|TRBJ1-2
CAISAGGISYYGYTF
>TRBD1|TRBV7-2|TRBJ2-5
CASSLDGWTGYYF
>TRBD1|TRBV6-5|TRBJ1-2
CASSYSMAGGEYGYTF